This TCR beta chain was documented in a study of vaccination effects on CD4 cells after COVID-19. V gave up 4 bases and J gave up 8 bases, with 15 bases separating them. Per the germline V gene, CDR1 is SGHRS and CDR2 is YFSETQ. The CDR3 runs 13 residues. In the case of this clone: The antigen is not known.

CD4+ T cell isolation took place after 10 days of culture. The person acquired a PCR-confirmed SARS-CoV-2 infection between March and December 2020. Two-dose BNT162b2 or mRNA-1273 vaccination was given to participants. TCRdb's table, derived via immunoSEQ multiplex PCR, lists solely in-frame clones and lacks some. Of around 53,000 clones listed, about four fifths are singletons. The genes are TRBV5-1 and TRBJ1-2; D gene uncertain. The specimen was CD4+ T cells from PBMCs cultured without peptide, collected after COVID-19 vaccination. The clonotype was recovered from a human donor who had a prior SARS-CoV-2 infection. CDR3 protein: CASSPGSSVGYTF. The CDR3 DNA reads TGCGCCAGCAGCCCGGGCTCTTCGGTCGGCTACACCTTC.